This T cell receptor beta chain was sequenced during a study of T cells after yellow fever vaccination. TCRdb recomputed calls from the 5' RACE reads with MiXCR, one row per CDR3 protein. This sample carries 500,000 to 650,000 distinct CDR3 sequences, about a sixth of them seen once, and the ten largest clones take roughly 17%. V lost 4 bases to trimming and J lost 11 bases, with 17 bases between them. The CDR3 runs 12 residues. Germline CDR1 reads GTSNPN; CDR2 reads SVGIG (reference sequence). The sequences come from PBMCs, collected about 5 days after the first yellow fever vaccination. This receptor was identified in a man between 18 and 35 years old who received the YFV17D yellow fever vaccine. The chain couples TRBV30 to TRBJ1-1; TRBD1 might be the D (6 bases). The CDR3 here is CAWTPGGGTAFF. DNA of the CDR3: TGTGCCTGGACCCCTGGGGGGGGCACCGCTTTCTTT.